This TCR beta chain was obtained from a study of cytomegalovirus exposure and HLA in healthy donors (TCRdb year 2017). With regard to the full study: According to an earlier analysis of several hundred of the donors, about 180 million T cells yielded 100 million or so unique TCR beta sequences and 250 to 350 Gb of sequence data. To predict cytomegalovirus infection status, the study combined high-throughput TCR immunosequencing, statistical association of individual TCRs with disease status, and machine learning. HLA typing included class I and class II loci at four-digit resolution. All discovery cohort repertoires had been generated on a single sequencing platform. About 330 gigabases of sequencing data and around 90 million unique TCR sequences made up an early release that covered 500 to 700 HLA-typed donors. Genome-wide SNP genotypes for about 65% of the 666 donors were used in a later genetic analysis, which treated that subset as a discovery cohort. Along with the roughly 710-subject first cohort, a separate validation cohort of more than 90 different subjects was used. The study aimed to test whether cataloging public T cell receptors could reveal signatures of past pathogen exposure. Of the approximately 400 genotyped donors, 81% were placed in the genetic ancestry cluster associated with self-reported Caucasian donors. The number of donors typed differed by locus, with roughly 629-640 for A, B, C, DRB1 and DQB1, around 500 for DQA1, nearly 610 for DPA1, and approximately 470 for DPB1. In an earlier analysis of roughly 580 of the donors, high-throughput TCR beta sequencing was used to judge whether each TCR beta V gene segment behaved as functional or pseudogenic. Among about 360 genotyped donors of the cohort, an average of about 240,000 unique TCR beta nucleotide sequences were sequenced per donor, about a sixth of them non-productive. The study used immunosequencing to profile the T cell repertoires of 666 subjects and linked those repertoires to cytomegalovirus serostatus. Rather than drawing on any new phenotypic data, the later analysis identified candidate immune exposures from TCR beta sequences and the way those sequences occurred across donors. Several DR-DQ haplotypes were treated as single units for association and clustering because of strong linkage in the cohort. Donor age, sex, ethnicity and CMV serostatus were collected together with the repertoire data. A later analysis re-analyzed previously published TCR beta repertoires from about 730 donors and added high-resolution HLA genotyping to study TCR occurrence patterns.

Library generation was performed with the immunoSEQ multiplex PCR assay. The multiplex PCR relied on a mix of 60 forward primers for TCR Vbeta segments and 13 reverse primers for TCR Jbeta segments. The CDR3 region of rearranged TCR beta genes was amplified from genomic DNA with a multiplex PCR assay. The amplified TCR beta libraries were sequenced on the Illumina HiSeq System as 87-base-pair reads. As for the original processing: In a later analysis, 70 million to 95 million unique TCR beta chains were counted across the 666 repertoires, and around 10 million of these chains were shared by at least two donors. To remove PCR and sequencing errors, raw reads were error-corrected and collapsed into unique sequences using a nearest-neighbor algorithm that merged closely related sequences. CDR3 sequences were aligned to IMGT reference sequences to assign V, D and J gene segments. Each retained sequence needed at least a six-nucleotide match to both a V gene segment and a J gene segment. Rearrangements were classified as productive when the CDR3 lacked stop codons and remained in frame with V and J, and all other rearrangements were classified as non-productive. CDR3 was defined according to IMGT convention as the region running from the second conserved V-encoded cysteine to the conserved J-encoded phenylalanine. Sequences without an unambiguous match to a single V gene segment were excluded from the earlier analysis of several hundred of the donors. In an earlier analysis of several hundred of the donors, V segments were called functional above 56.7% productive rearrangements and were called segregating when the between-donor standard deviation exceeded 5%. To diagnose cytomegalovirus status from the catalog of TCR beta chain sequences, a statistical classification framework was built. V and J gene assignment, in a later analysis, came from comparing TCR nucleotide sequences with IMGT/GENE-DB human TR gene sequences. In a later analysis, CDR3 sequences and most-parsimonious VDJ recombination scenarios were assigned using the TCRdist pipeline. A later analysis defined each TCR beta chain by its CDR3 amino acid sequence plus V-gene family, and excluded reads lacking a unique V-gene family. As a way to deal with suspected cross-contamination and a sequencing artifact, a later analysis dropped 450 to 700 nucleotide sequences that were highly shared and had low generation probability. A later analysis calculated a clonal expansion index for each public chain from normalized within-repertoire ranks of inferred template counts. In a later analysis, generation probabilities were computed using a VDJ recombination model fitted to out-of-frame rearrangements, and the results were checked against IGoR. Hypergeometric tests were used in a later analysis to score TCR-TCR, TCR-HLA and TCR-CMV co-occurrence, with a repertoire-size bias correction applied to the TCR pairs. False discovery rates were estimated in a later analysis by permuting HLA or CMV assignments 20 times. A later analysis grouped co-occurring TCRs with DBSCAN, adding TCRdist sequence similarity when clustering within HLA-allele-positive subsets. Repertoires with fewer than 30,000 or more than 120,000 public chains were left out of co-occurrence clustering, as were a handful of repertoires with anomalous nucleotide sharing. TCRdb mirrors the immuneACCESS table, restricted to in-frame sequences. Some clones are absent from its copies; in checked studies, under half trace to an unresolved V gene, and the reason for the others is unknown. That table is the source of V, J and clone size, and D and trimming were worked out from the DNA. The sample data list over 100,000 clones, and around four fifths of these were observed just once. Clones ranked in the top ten supply roughly 7% of the sample.

Study-wide findings and limitations: A later analysis found that TCR association rates varied across HLA loci, with DRB1 alleles showing the most associated TCRs and HLA-C alleles the fewest. Roughly uniform sequencing depth across donors was assumed in presence/absence analyses, although this assumption may not hold. A further reported finding was that TCR beta sequences accurately predicted the HLA-A and HLA-B alleles for most subjects in the first cohort. According to the authors, the approach could potentially be generalized to other disease states and immunological phenotypes. The classifier was reported to diagnose cytomegalovirus status with high specificity and sensitivity in both the original cohort and the validation cohort. Linkage disequilibrium might explain the correlated functional status among segregating V segments, but an unknown experimental factor could not be ruled out. When HLA alleles, especially DR and DQ, strongly co-occurred, attributing TCR associations to individual alleles was difficult. An earlier analysis of 587 of the donors showed that most TCR beta V segments appeared in productive rearrangements either about 87% or about 30% of the time, which broadly matched IMGT annotations. In this cohort, only TCR beta chains were sequenced, and detectable features were limited by the absence of alpha or paired-chain data. Across donors, most TCR sequences were observed very rarely, whereas some public TCRs were present in many individuals. A later analysis found that most CMV-associated TCR beta chains appeared HLA-restricted, with HLA associations seemingly driven largely by CMV exposure. Specific HLA alleles were associated with roughly 16,000 TCR beta sequences at a false discovery rate of 0.05 in a later analysis. In a later analysis, HLA-associated TCR beta chains were found to be more clonally expanded and to have lower generation probabilities than equally common non-associated chains. The only immune exposure information available for the cohort was CMV serostatus. Because HLA typing was missing for some donors at each locus, association tests included only the typed subset. A later analysis reported that several top co-occurrence clusters appeared linked to parvovirus B19, influenza, CMV and Epstein-Barr virus. In the study, around 150 TCR beta chains were listed as associated with cytomegalovirus. A few of the identified cytomegalovirus-associated TCR beta chains were confirmed in vitro to be specific for cytomegalovirus antigens. Compared with the roughly 700-donor mean, donors in an Asian-associated ancestry cluster had fewer N-insertions in productive TCRs, according to a later genetic analysis. Because the 87-base-pair reads could not distinguish some IMGT-functional V segments, including TRBV6-2 and TRBV6-3, those segments were excluded. A group of highly shared sequence variants was considered likely to be a technical artifact of the sequencing pipeline. An association between a missense DCLRE1C variant and V-gene and J-gene trimming of TCR beta chains was found in a later genetic analysis and replicated in an independent cohort. Because counts were too low, around 18 rarely observed V segments, including chromosome 9 orphons, were left out of the earlier analysis of roughly 600 of the donors.

This clone was recorded only once. Its antigen remains undetermined. The input lacks base qualities; no much larger clone sits a single base away. The CDR3 runs 15 residues from the cysteine to the phenylalanine. Kept here is only the CDR3 DNA, which spans 45 bases and is read in frame from base 1. CDR1 and CDR2, per the germline V gene, are MDHEN and SYDVKM. The germline V end is reduced by 3 bases and the J end by 3 bases; junction bases left unmatched: 4. The cohort was made up of several hundred healthy bone marrow donors. Cohort members were all nominally healthy when sampled, although unrecorded immune exposures were likely present. The donor was CMV seronegative and was included in the group of hundreds of seronegative cohort members. Every donor gave a peripheral blood sample, and the peripheral blood mononuclear cells from that sample were used for TCR beta sequencing. Genomic DNA was extracted from the blood cell samples with the Qiagen DNeasy Blood Extraction Kit.

The origin of this receptor is a male donor in good health and CMV-seronegative. Sample: PBMCs. Rearrangement joined TRBV28 to TRBJ1-2, with TRBD1 identical over 10 junction bases. The CDR3 in this case is CASSFGTGVDYGYTF. The nucleotides read TGTGCCAGCAGTTTCGGGACAGGGGTTGACTATGGCTACACCTTC.